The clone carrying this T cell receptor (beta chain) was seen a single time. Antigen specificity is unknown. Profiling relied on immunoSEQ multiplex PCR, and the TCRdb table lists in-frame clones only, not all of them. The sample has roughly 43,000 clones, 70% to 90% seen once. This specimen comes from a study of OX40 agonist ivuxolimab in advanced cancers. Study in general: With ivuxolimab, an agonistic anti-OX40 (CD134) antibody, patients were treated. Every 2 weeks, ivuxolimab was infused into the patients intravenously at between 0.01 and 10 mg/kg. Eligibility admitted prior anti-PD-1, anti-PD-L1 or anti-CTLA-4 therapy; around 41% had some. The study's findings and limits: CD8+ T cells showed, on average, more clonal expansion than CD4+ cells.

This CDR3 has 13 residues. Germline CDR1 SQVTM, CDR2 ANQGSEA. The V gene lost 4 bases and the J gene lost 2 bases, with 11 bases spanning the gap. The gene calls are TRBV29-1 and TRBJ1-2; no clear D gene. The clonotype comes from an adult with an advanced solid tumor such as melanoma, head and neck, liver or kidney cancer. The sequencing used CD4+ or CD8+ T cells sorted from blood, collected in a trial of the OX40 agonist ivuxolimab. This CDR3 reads CSVGSWRNYGYTF. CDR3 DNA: TGCAGCGTTGGGTCCTGGCGGAACTATGGCTACACCTTC.